These T cell receptor beta chains were read from a single sample in a study of T cell changes during pregnancy in multiple sclerosis. Using immunoSEQ multiplex PCR, the repertoire was profiled, and TCRdb retains in-frame clones only, with some absent. The table shows approximately 44,000 clones, with 91% occurring only once. The sequencing here drew on CD4+ T cells from peripheral blood mononuclear cells, taken before pregnancy. The receptors originated from a female donor with multiple sclerosis, enrolled in a pregnancy study. CDR3s include the opening cysteine and the closing phenylalanine or tryptophan. Each record gives: D gene, clone size, J gene, V gene, CDR3 protein, CDR3 DNA. A D gene is named only where the DNA matches it firmly. Some rows have no size entry. The others give once, few or many, or a class for an expanded clone.

-,-,TRBJ2-3,TRBV5-6,CASSSVGTDTQYF,TGTGCCAGCAGCTCGGTGGGGACTGATACGCAGTATTTT
TRBD1,-,TRBJ2-5,TRBV23-1,CASSQGPPFGQGGKTQYF,TGCGCCAGCAGTCAAGGCCCCCCGTTTGGACAGGGAGGAAAGACCCAGTACTTC
TRBD1,-,TRBJ2-7,TRBV18,CASSPVRGLREQYF,TGTGCCAGCTCACCAGTCAGGGGGTTGCGCGAGCAGTACTTC
-,-,TRBJ2-7,TRBV6-1,CASSEWGPKITADYEQYF,TGTGCCAGCAGTGAATGGGGGCCTAAGATTACGGCCGATTACGAGCAGTACTTC
-,-,TRBJ2-5,TRBV5-1,CASSLGQSDGGTQYF,TGCGCCAGCAGCTTGGGCCAGTCCGACGGGGGGACCCAGTACTTC
TRBD1,-,TRBJ1-5,TRBV6-1,CASMGRTGNNQPQHF,TGTGCCAGCATGGGACGGACAGGGAACAATCAGCCCCAGCATTTT
TRBD1,-,TRBJ1-2,TRBV10-3,CAIGRDRTSYGYTF,TGTGCCATCGGCCGGGACAGGACAAGCTATGGCTACACCTTC
TRBD1,-,TRBJ2-2,TRBV30,CARDRYTGELFF,TGTGCCCGGGACAGGTACACCGGGGAGCTGTTTTTT
-,medium-sized,TRBJ1-1,TRBV18,CASSPLPQGRMNTEAFF,TGTGCCAGCTCACCTCTTCCCCAGGGCCGAATGAACACTGAAGCTTTCTTT
-,-,TRBJ1-2,TRBV7-3,CASSYRRGGEDRGYTF,TGTGCCAGCAGCTACCGGAGAGGGGGGGAAGACAGGGGCTACACCTTC